The TCR beta chain under discussion was sequenced for a study of immune cell composition in non-small cell lung cancer (dated by TCRdb to 2016 to 2017). Some background on the complete study: Histologic subtype, mainly lung adenocarcinoma or squamous cell carcinoma, was assigned on the basis of H&E together with p63, CK5, Napsin A and TTF-1 immunohistochemistry. Using Adaptive Biotechnologies, the researchers ran TCR-beta sequencing on approximately 34 paired NSCLC tumour and non-adjacent lung specimens, along with 25 to 30 tumour-only specimens. For supplementary cohort #1, made up of nine to ten lung adenocarcinoma cases, paired tumour/lung TCR-beta sequencing was done and TIL populations were generated so that tumour reactivity could be assessed. A handful of tumour specimens that had TCR-beta data belonged to rare histological subtypes and were left out of the subtype comparisons. Beyond this particular receptor, the publication reports: No significant correlation was found between smoking pack-years and tumour TCR-beta clonality. Tumour-associated clones >0.5% occurred in nearly half of NSCLC cases: around a third of adenocarcinomas versus 75% of squamous carcinomas. Across under 12 adenocarcinoma cases, TIL tumour reactivity correlated strongly with maximal tumour-associated clone frequency but not with overall clonality. Only 9 to 10 cases were included in the reactivity cohort, and sequence sharing between tumour-reactive clones and the dominant in vivo tumour-associated clones was not shown.

Note on this clone: Its antigen specificity is not known. Base quality data are lacking; no much larger clone is found one base away.

TCR-beta CDR3 regions were amplified from genomic DNA by a two-step multiplex PCR, with the second step adding Illumina-compatible adaptors. As a commercial immunoSEQ service, TCR-beta immunosequencing was carried out on an Illumina platform. The study's own analysis went as follows. Repertoires were summarised as Top 10 Clones, the percentage of T-cell templates from the ten most frequent sequences, and productive clonality. Productive clonality ranged from 0 to 1, with 1 indicating a monoclonal population. Tumour-associated clones were defined as sequences comprising at least 0.1% of tumour T-cell templates but absent from matched non-adjacent lung, identified via log10 scatter plots. Analyses were done in GraphPad Prism7 and R, with Student's t-tests for two-group comparisons, ANOVA for stages, and linear regression for relationships. What TCRdb holds here is the immuneACCESS table cut down to in-frame rearrangements. Part of the clones is not present; checked against another copy, under half of the missing clones reflect an unresolved V gene, and the others are unexplained. V, J and clone size derive from that table, while D and trimming were established from the DNA sequence. This sample comprises 4,700 or so clones, about two thirds of them detected only once. Of the sample, 13% to 15% falls within the top ten clones.

V is shortened by 5 bases, J by 3 bases, and the region joining them spans 10 bases. CDR1 and CDR2 are drawn from the germline V gene: MNHEY, SVGAGI. Its CDR3 holds 13 amino acids, cysteine through phenylalanine. Only the CDR3 portion is preserved as DNA: 39 bases, with reading frame beginning at the first base. Non-adjacent lung tissue from the same patient, taken as far from the tumour as possible and at least 3 cm away, was used for the normal lung samples. Frozen aliquots of unsorted single-cell suspensions were used for genomic DNA extraction with the QIAamp DNA kit. Tissues arrived within 2 hours after resection and were immediately processed into single-cell suspensions. Tissue was broken up mechanically, digested enzymatically with DNase I, collagenase I and hyaluronidase for 30 minutes at 37 degrees C, and then filtered and RBC-lysed.

The receptor comes from a human donor with non-small cell lung cancer. The chain is encoded by TRBV6-5 joined to TRBJ1-2, and the D gene may be TRBD1, 5 bases matching. The sample was non-adjacent lung tissue. The CDR3 protein sequence reads: CASSETDYYGYTF. DNA sequence: TGTGCCAGCAGTGAGACAGACTACTATGGCTACACCTTC.